This section outlines one T cell receptor (beta chain) sequence together with its context. The V end lost 0 bases, the J end lost 5 bases, and 8 bases lay between the germline ends. There are 13 residues in the CDR3. CDR1 is SGHRS and CDR2 is YFSETQ in the germline V gene. Per the original data handling: Counts of nucleated cells, estimated from reference gene primer amplification, were obtained. Produced via immunoSEQ multiplex PCR; TCRdb's table is partial and in-frame only. That table is the source of V, J and clone size, and D and trimming were worked out from the DNA. The table shows 95,000 to 120,000 clones, with 85% to 90% occurring only once. The data derive from a study of blood T cell repertoires in COVID-19. Whole-study context: The study drew acute and convalescent COVID-19 samples from the United States, Italy and Spain. The cDNA or gDNA used as material had been derived from T cells, B-cell-depleted T cells, or PBMCs.

This sequence joins TRBV5-1 and TRBJ1-1; D remains unclear. This TCR derives from a woman in her forties or fifties with acute or convalescent COVID-19. Sequencing was carried out using peripheral blood. The CDR3 coding sequence is TGCGCCAGCAGCTTGGATCCGAGGACTGAAGCTTTCTTT. As protein: CASSLDPRTEAFF.